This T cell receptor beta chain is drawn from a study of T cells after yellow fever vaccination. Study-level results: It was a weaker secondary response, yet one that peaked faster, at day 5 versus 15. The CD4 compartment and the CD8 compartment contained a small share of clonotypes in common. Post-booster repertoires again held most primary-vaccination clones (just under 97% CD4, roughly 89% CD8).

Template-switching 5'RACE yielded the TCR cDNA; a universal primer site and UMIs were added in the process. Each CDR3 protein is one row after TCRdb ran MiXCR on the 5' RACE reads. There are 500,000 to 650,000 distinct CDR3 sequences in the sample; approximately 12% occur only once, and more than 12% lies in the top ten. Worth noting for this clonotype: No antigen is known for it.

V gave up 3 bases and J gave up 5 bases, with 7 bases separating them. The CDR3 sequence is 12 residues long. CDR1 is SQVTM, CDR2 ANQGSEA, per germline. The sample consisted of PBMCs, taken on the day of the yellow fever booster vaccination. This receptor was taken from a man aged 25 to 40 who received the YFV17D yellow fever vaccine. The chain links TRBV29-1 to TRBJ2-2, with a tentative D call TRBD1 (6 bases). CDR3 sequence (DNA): TGCAGCGTTGACAGGGGAACCGGGGAGCTGTTTTTT. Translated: CSVDRGTGELFF.